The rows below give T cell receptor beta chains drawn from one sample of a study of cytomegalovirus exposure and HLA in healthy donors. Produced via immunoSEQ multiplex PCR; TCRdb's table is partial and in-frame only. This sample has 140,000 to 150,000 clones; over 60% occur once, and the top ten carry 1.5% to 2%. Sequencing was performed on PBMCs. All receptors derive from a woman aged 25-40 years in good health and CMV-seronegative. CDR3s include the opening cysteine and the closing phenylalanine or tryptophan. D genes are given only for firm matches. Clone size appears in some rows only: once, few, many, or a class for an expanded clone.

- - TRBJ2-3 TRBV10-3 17 CAISESLGAPSTDTQYF TGTGCCATCAGTGAGTCGTTAGGGGCCCCAAGCACAGATACGCAGTATTTT
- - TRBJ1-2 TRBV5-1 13 CASSADVNYGYTF TGCGCCAGCTCTGCGGATGTGAACTATGGCTACACCTTC
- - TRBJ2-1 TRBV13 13 CASSWRSRNEQFF TGTGCCAGCAGCTGGAGGTCCCGCAATGAGCAGTTCTTC
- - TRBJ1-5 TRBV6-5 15 CASSLRGNSNQPQHF TGTGCCAGCAGTCTAAGGGGGAATAGCAATCAGCCCCAGCATTTT
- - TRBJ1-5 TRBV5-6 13 CASSLELGAPQHF TGTGCCAGCAGCTTGGAGCTAGGGGCGCCCCAGCATTTT
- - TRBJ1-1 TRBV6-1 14 CASSERGLQREAFF TGTGCCAGCAGTGAGCGGGGGCTGCAACGCGAAGCTTTCTTT
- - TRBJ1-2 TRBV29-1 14 CSALAGVDYYGYTF TGCAGCGCCCTGGCAGGGGTTGACTACTATGGCTACACCTTC
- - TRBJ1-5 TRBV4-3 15 CASSQDGQGSQPQHF TGCGCCAGCAGCCAAGATGGGCAGGGGAGTCAGCCCCAGCATTTT
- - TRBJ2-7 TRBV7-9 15 CASSLEGGTTYEQYF TGTGCCAGCAGCTTAGAGGGGGGGACTACCTACGAGCAGTACTTC
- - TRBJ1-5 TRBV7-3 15 CASSIQGNSNQPQHF TGTGCCAGCAGCATTCAGGGTAATAGCAATCAGCCCCAGCATTTT
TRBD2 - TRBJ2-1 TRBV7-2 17 CASSLAGSGSSYNEQFF TGTGCCAGCAGCTTAGCGGGCAGCGGGAGCTCCTACAATGAGCAGTTCTTC
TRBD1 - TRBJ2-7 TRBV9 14 CASSVGTGSREQYF TGTGCCAGCAGCGTGGGGACAGGCTCGCGCGAGCAGTACTTC
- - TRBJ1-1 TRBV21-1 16 CASSNWGDRANTEAFF TGTGCCAGCAGCAACTGGGGAGACAGGGCGAACACTGAAGCTTTCTTT
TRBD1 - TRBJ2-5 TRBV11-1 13 CASSLTGEETQYF TGTGCCAGCAGCTTGACAGGGGAAGAGACCCAGTACTTC
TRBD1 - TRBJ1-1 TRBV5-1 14 CASSFRDRNTEAFF TGCGCCAGCAGCTTCCGGGACAGAAACACTGAAGCTTTCTTT
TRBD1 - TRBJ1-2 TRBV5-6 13 CASSLDRGHGYTF TGTGCCAGCAGCTTGGACAGGGGACATGGCTACACCTTC
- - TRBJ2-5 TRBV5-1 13 CASSPEGRETQYF TGCGCCAGCAGTCCCGAGGGGAGGGAGACCCAGTACTTC
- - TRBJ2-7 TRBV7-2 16 CASSLYVAWSSYEQYF TGTGCCAGCAGCTTGTACGTGGCGTGGAGCTCCTACGAGCAGTACTTC
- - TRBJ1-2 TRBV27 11 CASKKGFGYTF TGTGCCAGCAAAAAGGGGTTTGGCTACACCTTC
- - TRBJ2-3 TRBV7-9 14 CASSLGQYTDTQYF TGTGCCAGCAGCTTAGGGCAGTACACAGATACGCAGTATTTT
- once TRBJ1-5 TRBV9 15 CASSVQGHSNQPQHF TGTGCCAGCAGCGTCCAGGGACATAGCAATCAGCCCCAGCATTTT
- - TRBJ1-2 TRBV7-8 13 CASSLTDTYGYTF TGTGCCAGCAGCCTGACAGATACTTATGGCTACACCTTC